This T cell receptor beta chain stems from a study of blood T cell repertoires in COVID-19 (dated by TCRdb to the early 2020s). As for the study more broadly: The collaborator samples originated in the United States, Italy and Spain and spanned the acute and convalescent phases of COVID-19. The prospective study material was composed of cDNA or gDNA derived from T cells, B-cell-depleted T cells, or PBMCs. Subjects who had been exposed to COVID-19, were actively infected with it, or had recovered from it provided the deeply sampled blood TCRbeta repertoires that made up the dataset. A freely available public database, intended as a resource for researchers studying the immune response to SARS-CoV-2, is where the repertoires were released. Samples came from the ongoing ImmuneRACE study (first 160 participants) plus 1,254 subjects from 6 global collaborators. Sample metadata almost always included a de-identified subject ID, COVID-19 status, age in years and sex. Where available, HLA class I and class II types were taken from metadata supplied by the sample provider and were not determined by assay-based typing.

As regards this clone: Its antigen is not yet known. The record has no base qualities; no much larger clone is one base away.

TCRbeta CDR3 regions were amplified from genomic DNA by means of the immunoSEQ Assay, a bias-controlled multiplex PCR. For the original study's pipeline: Nucleated cell counts per sample were estimated from amplification of reference gene primers within the assay. To quantify the absolute abundance of each unique TCRbeta CDR3 rearrangement, sequence reads were collapsed and filtered. For each sample, productive Simpson clonality was calculated as the square root of Simpson's diversity index over productive rearrangements. TCRdb limited this immuneACCESS table to in-frame rearrangements with V and J called. A share of clones is missing; checked studies link under half to unresolved V genes, and the rest is unexplained. The V and J calls and clone size were taken over from that table, and D and trimming were inferred from the DNA. The table for this sample lists around 250,000 clones; approximately 90% of them were counted only once. The ten biggest clones cover just over 0.85% of the sample.

Beyond this particular receptor, the publication reports: How much clinical and demographic metadata was included differed by source and by participant, and the metadata was provided uncurated.

Enrolling through a virtual design, the prospective study's participants ranged in age from about 18 to 100 years and lived across roughly 24 United States geographic areas. Cohort assignment in the prospective study relied on participant-reported clinical history from a screening survey and a study questionnaire. Exposed participants had been in contact with someone with a PCR-confirmed or clinician-diagnosed COVID-19 case within 2 weeks of study entry. Each participant in the prospective study had whole blood, serum and a nasopharyngeal or oropharyngeal swab collected by mobile phlebotomists. Additional blood draws and questionnaires over an approximately 2-month period could optionally be provided by prospective study participants. Before DNA extraction, blood samples from the prospective study were shipped at room temperature or frozen. Sequencing was carried out using PBMCs or T cells enriched from blood (not recorded which). The origin of this receptor is a man in his forties or fifties who had been exposed to COVID-19.

The CDR3 here reads CASVGQKSYNQPQHF. The base sequence is TGTGCCAGCGTGGGACAGAAGTCTTACAATCAGCCCCAGCATTTT. The chain was built from TRBV28 and TRBJ1-5, with 7 bases in between that match TRBD1. The germline V and J ends show losses of 8 bases and 3 bases respectively, and no gene match explains 10 bases of the junction. Per the germline V gene, MDHEN is the CDR1 and SYDVKM is the CDR2. Its CDR3 holds 15 amino acids, cysteine through phenylalanine. Kept here is only the CDR3 DNA, which spans 45 bases and is read in frame from base 1.